The rows below give T cell receptor beta chains drawn from one sample of a study of T cell changes during pregnancy in multiple sclerosis. TCRdb keeps only in-frame clones here, not all; method: immunoSEQ multiplex PCR. This sample has just over 30,000 clones; approximately 88% occur once, and the top ten carry around a tenth. The sample was CD8+ T cells from peripheral blood mononuclear cells, taken in the first trimester of pregnancy. These receptors were taken from a female donor with multiple sclerosis, enrolled in a pregnancy study. CDR3s include the opening cysteine and the closing phenylalanine or tryptophan. D genes are given only for firm matches. The size of a clone is reported for some rows only, either as once, few or many, or as a class for expanded clones.

V gene: TRBV5-1
clone size: -
D gene: -
J gene: TRBJ1-5
CDR3 DNA: TGCGCCAGCATCAAAGAGACAGGTTCATTGCAGCCCCAGCATTTT
CDR3 protein: CASIKETGSLQPQHF

V gene: TRBV7-9
clone size: -
D gene: -
J gene: TRBJ1-1
CDR3 DNA: TGTGCCAGCAGCTTAATTAGGGGGGGGACTGAAGCTTTCTTT
CDR3 protein: CASSLIRGGTEAFF

V gene: TRBV7-3
clone size: -
D gene: -
J gene: TRBJ2-5
CDR3 DNA: TGTGCCAGCAGCCCACAAGAGACCCAGTACTTC
CDR3 protein: CASSPQETQYF

V gene: TRBV27
clone size: -
D gene: TRBD2
J gene: TRBJ2-1
CDR3 DNA: TGTGCCAGCAGTTTAATCGCTAGCGGGAATGAGCAGTTCTTC
CDR3 protein: CASSLIASGNEQFF

V gene: TRBV6-5
clone size: -
D gene: TRBD2
J gene: TRBJ2-5
CDR3 DNA: TGTGCCAGCAGTTACGGGCTAGCGGGAGGAGAGACCCAGTACTTC
CDR3 protein: CASSYGLAGGETQYF

V gene: TRBV2
clone size: -
D gene: TRBD2
J gene: TRBJ2-2
CDR3 DNA: TGTGCCAGCAGTGAGATTAGCGGGGGGGAGCACACCGGGGAGCTGTTTTTT
CDR3 protein: CASSEISGGEHTGELFF

V gene: TRBV29-1
clone size: -
D gene: TRBD1
J gene: TRBJ2-7
CDR3 DNA: TGCAGCGTTGTAGGGGACAGGGGTTCCTACGAGCAGTACTTC
CDR3 protein: CSVVGDRGSYEQYF

V gene: TRBV4-3
clone size: -
D gene: -
J gene: TRBJ1-2
CDR3 DNA: TGCGCCAGCAGCCAAGATCACCAGGGGTATGGCTACACCTTC
CDR3 protein: CASSQDHQGYGYTF

V gene: TRBV7-8
clone size: -
D gene: TRBD2
J gene: TRBJ2-3
CDR3 DNA: TGTGCCAGCAGCCCCGTAGGTCCTAGCGGGGGCCCCACAGATACGCAGTATTTT
CDR3 protein: CASSPVGPSGGPTDTQYF

V gene: TRBV5-1
clone size: -
D gene: -
J gene: TRBJ2-7
CDR3 DNA: TGCGCCAGCAGCTTGGCCTTTAGCGGAGACTCCTACGAGCAGTACTTC
CDR3 protein: CASSLAFSGDSYEQYF

V gene: TRBV2
clone size: -
D gene: -
J gene: TRBJ1-4
CDR3 DNA: TGTGCCAGCAGTGAAGAGCGCGGGGTGCGGTTGGATGAAAAACTGTTTTTT
CDR3 protein: CASSEERGVRLDEKLFF

V gene: TRBV7-9
clone size: -
D gene: TRBD1
J gene: TRBJ1-5
CDR3 DNA: TGTGCCAGCAGCTCCGGGACAGCTAGCAATCAGCCCCAGCATTTT
CDR3 protein: CASSSGTASNQPQHF

V gene: TRBV4-1
clone size: -
D gene: TRBD2
J gene: TRBJ2-1
CDR3 DNA: TGCGCCAGCAGCCAGGAAGAAGGGGCGGGGGACCCGCAGTTCTTC
CDR3 protein: CASSQEEGAGDPQFF

V gene: TRBV19
clone size: -
D gene: -
J gene: TRBJ2-7
CDR3 DNA: TGTGCCAGTAGTATCGGGACATCAAGCGTCTACGAGCAGTACTTC
CDR3 protein: CASSIGTSSVYEQYF

V gene: TRBV11-2
clone size: -
D gene: TRBD1
J gene: TRBJ1-2
CDR3 DNA: TGTGCCAGCAGCCCAGGGACAGGGAGCGATGGCTACACCTTC
CDR3 protein: CASSPGTGSDGYTF

V gene: TRBV5-1
clone size: -
D gene: -
J gene: TRBJ2-2
CDR3 DNA: TGCGCCAGCAGCTTGGTACTCCACCACGGGGAGCTGTTTTTT
CDR3 protein: CASSLVLHHGELFF

V gene: TRBV14
clone size: medium-sized
D gene: TRBD2
J gene: TRBJ2-3
CDR3 DNA: TGTGCCAGCAGCCCCTTTAGCGGGGGGGGCCCAGATACGCAGTATTTT
CDR3 protein: CASSPFSGGGPDTQYF

V gene: TRBV29-1
clone size: -
D gene: TRBD1
J gene: TRBJ1-1
CDR3 DNA: TGCAGCGTGTGGACAGGGGGGTCCACTGAAGCTTTCTTT
CDR3 protein: CSVWTGGSTEAFF

V gene: TRBV27
clone size: -
D gene: TRBD1
J gene: TRBJ2-2
CDR3 DNA: TGTGCCAGCAGTTTATCGACTGGGACAGCCTACACCGGGGAGCTGTTTTTT
CDR3 protein: CASSLSTGTAYTGELFF

V gene: TRBV5-1
clone size: -
D gene: -
J gene: TRBJ2-2
CDR3 DNA: TGCGCCAGCAGCATATGGGGGCGGGACACCGGGGAGCTGTTTTTT
CDR3 protein: CASSIWGRDTGELFF

V gene: TRBV30
clone size: -
D gene: TRBD1
J gene: TRBJ2-2
CDR3 DNA: TGTGCCTGGAAAGGGTATACATCAGGGGGCATCTACACCGGGGAGCTGTTTTTT
CDR3 protein: CAWKGYTSGGIYTGELFF

V gene: TRBV4-3
clone size: -
D gene: -
J gene: TRBJ2-6
CDR3 DNA: TGCGCCAGCAGCCAAGCCCTCCCGGGTGATCTGGGGGCCAACGTCCTGACTTTC
CDR3 protein: CASSQALPGDLGANVLTF

V gene: TRBV7-9
clone size: -
D gene: TRBD2
J gene: TRBJ2-7
CDR3 DNA: TGTGCCAGCAGCCCAGATCAGCGGGGGTCTTCCTACGAGCAGTACTTC
CDR3 protein: CASSPDQRGSSYEQYF

V gene: TRBV27
clone size: -
D gene: -
J gene: TRBJ2-3
CDR3 DNA: TGTGCCAGCAGTTTAAAACAGGTTAACACAGATACGCAGTATTTT
CDR3 protein: CASSLKQVNTDTQYF

V gene: TRBV5-6
clone size: -
D gene: -
J gene: TRBJ1-1
CDR3 DNA: TGTGCCAGCAGCTTAAGGGGGACTGAAGCTTTCTTT
CDR3 protein: CASSLRGTEAFF

V gene: TRBV7-8
clone size: -
D gene: TRBD1
J gene: TRBJ2-3
CDR3 DNA: TGTGCCAGCAGCTTCTCATTTATAGACAGGGTACTCAGCACAGATACGCAGTATTTT
CDR3 protein: CASSFSFIDRVLSTDTQYF